Below are 21 T cell receptor beta chains sequenced from a single sample in a study of blood T cell repertoires in COVID-19. Libraries were prepared by immunoSEQ multiplex PCR; TCRdb keeps only in-frame clonotypes and omits some of them. The table shows 100,000 to 120,000 clones, with 88% occurring only once. Sample: peripheral blood. The receptors come from a woman in her forties or fifties with acute or convalescent COVID-19.

This clone has more than one count but fewer than ten. This chain links TRBV7-9 with TRBJ2-1, with a weak D call TRBD2 (5 bases). The CDR3 is made up of 14 amino acids. Germline CDR1 is SEHNR and CDR2 is FQNEAQ (reference sequence). V gave up 0 bases and J gave up 6 bases, with 9 bases separating them. Here the CDR3 DNA reads TGTGCCAGCAGCTTAGCGGCGACTACCAATGAGCAGTTCTTC. Translation: CASSLAATTNEQFF.

Points on this clone: Relative to the germline gene, one junction end is altered; a read error may explain this. The chain joins TRBV7-8 to TRBJ2-5, with 10 bases matching TRBD1. Per the germline V gene, CDR1 is SGHVS and CDR2 is FQNEAQ. The CDR3 totals 16 residues. The CDR3: CASSRDRGAGQGTQYF. The CDR3 bases are TGTGCCAGCAGCCGGGACAGGGGTGCCGGTCAAGGGACCCAGTACTTC.

The chain carries TRBV28 and TRBJ1-1, with 7 bases matching TRBD1. The CDR3 contains 15 residues. Germline V gene data show CDR1 as MDHEN and CDR2 as SYDVKM. V lost 5 bases, J lost 1 base, and 7 bases stayed unmatched. Here the CDR3 DNA reads TGTGCCAGCAGTCCCCGGACAGGAAAGAACACTGAAGCTTTCTTT. Its protein is CASSPRTGKNTEAFF.

The chain carries TRBV27 and TRBJ2-1; 7 bases are a match to TRBD2. The ends lost 5 bases at V and 6 bases at J; junction bases unmatched: 13. CDR3 length: 16 residues. Germline values: CDR1 MNHEY, CDR2 SMNVEV (reference sequence). The CDR3 reads CASSRKGREIGNEQFF. The CDR3 region has the DNA TGTGCCAGCAGTAGAAAGGGGCGGGAGATAGGCAATGAGCAGTTCTTC.

This chain connects TRBV19 to TRBJ1-3; TRBD1 aligns across 7 bases. This CDR3 contains 16 residues. With V trimmed by 3 bases and J by 0 bases, 5 bases remained unmatched. Looked up from germline, CDR1 is LNHDA and CDR2 is SQIVND (reference sequence). CDR3 nucleotide sequence: TGTGCCAGTAGTATCGGACAGGAAATCTCTGGAAACACCATATATTTT. This encodes CASSIGQEISGNTIYF.

The rearrangement joins TRBV19 to TRBJ2-5; D not resolved. Trimming cost V 0 bases and J 5 bases, with 4 bases left between them. Germline assignment: CDR1 LNHDA and CDR2 SQIVND (reference sequence). The CDR3 consists of 12 residues. The CDR3: CASSIDRETQYF. The DNA of the CDR3 is TGTGCCAGTAGTATAGACAGGGAGACCCAGTACTTC.

V usage is TRBV5-1 and J usage is TRBJ2-7; maybe TRBD1 (6 bases). CDR3 size: 11 residues. Trimming removed 4 bases at V and 10 bases at J, with 12 bases between. Germline loops: CDR1 SGHRS, CDR2 YFSETQ. The CDR3 nucleotides are TGCGCCAGCAGCGTGGACAGACTACAGTACTTC. Translated: CASSVDRLQYF.

This clone was seen a single time. The chain combines TRBV7-9 with TRBJ1-5; D remains unclear. Trimming cost V 1 base and J 6 bases, with 10 bases left between them. CDR3 length: 14 residues. Germline-derived CDR1 and CDR2 are SEHNR and FQNEAQ (reference sequence). The CDR3 here is CASSLGGEGQPQHF. CDR3 coding DNA: TGTGCCAGCAGCTTAGGGGGTGAGGGTCAGCCCCAGCATTTT.

The chain couples TRBV24-1 to TRBJ2-1; weak D call: TRBD1 (6 bases). CDR1 and CDR2 from the germline V gene are KGHDR and SFDVKD. Trimming took 3 bases from V and 0 from J, leaving 11 bases between them. The CDR3 totals 16 residues. The CDR3 nucleotides read TGTGCCACCAGTGATGGACAGCCTACCTCCTACAATGAGCAGTTCTTC. It yields the protein CATSDGQPTSYNEQFF.

This clone was seen a single time. V is TRBV14 and J is TRBJ2-7; 9 nucleotides align to TRBD2. CDR1 and CDR2 (germline): SGHDN, FVKESK. With V trimmed by 4 bases and J by 6 bases, 7 bases remained unmatched. The CDR3 sequence is 14 residues long. The CDR3 region is CASSRGGGRSEQYF. DNA for the CDR3: TGTGCCAGCAGCCGCGGGGGGGGGCGCAGCGAGCAGTACTTC.

This clone came up once. The CDR3 region has the DNA TGTGCCAGCATGATCCTTCCCGGTGGAAAACTGTTTTTT. Translated, it gives CASMILPGGKLFF. The chain recombines TRBV27 with TRBJ1-4; D uncertain. V was pared by 7 bases and J by 10 bases, with 16 bases between. This CDR3 comprises 13 residues. CDR1 is MNHEY, CDR2 SMNVEV, per germline (reference sequence).

The chain combines TRBV19 with TRBJ2-1, with D possibly matching TRBD2 (6 bases). The V end lost 10 bases, the J end lost 4 bases, and 8 bases lay between the germline ends. The V gene's germline CDR1 is LNHDA and CDR2 SQIVND (reference sequence). The CDR3 is made up of 11 amino acids. The CDR3 region has the DNA TGTGCCATCGGGAGTTACAATGAGCAGTTCTTC. Translation gives CAIGSYNEQFF.

This clone was recorded once. The chain recombines TRBV6-5 with TRBJ2-1, with 10 bases fitting TRBD2. Germline CDR1 reads MNHEY; CDR2 reads SVGAGI. The trim removed 2 bases at V and 8 bases at J, leaving 6 bases unmatched. There are 15 residues in the CDR3. CDR3 nucleotides: TGTGCCAGCAGTTACGGGGCTAGCGGGAGCTATGAGCAGTTCTTC. It encodes CASSYGASGSYEQFF.

The V and J genes are TRBV7-8 and TRBJ2-1; 13 bases map to TRBD2. The CDR3 consists of 18 residues. The junction had 13 bases not matched to a gene; V was cut back by 4 bases and J by 7 bases. Germline assignment: CDR1 SGHVS and CDR2 FQNEAQ. The CDR3 DNA reads as TGTGCCAGCAGCTCCGTAAAAACTAGCGGGAGGGAGGAGAATGAGCAGTTCTTC. Translating it yields CASSSVKTSGREENEQFF.

CDR3 region: CSLARLAGTDTQYF. The CDR3 bases are TGCAGCCTAGCTCGACTAGCGGGAACGGATACGCAGTATTTT. V and J are TRBV29-1 and TRBJ2-3, with 11 nucleotides matching TRBD2. V shed 8 bases, J shed 6 bases, and the junction held 10 bases outside the gene matches. This CDR3 is built from 14 residues. Looked up from germline, CDR1 is SQVTM and CDR2 is ANQGSEA.

This clone was seen once. V and J are TRBV7-2 and TRBJ2-2, with TRBD1 matching 7 bases. The CDR3 sequence is 15 residues long. The V segment lost 1 base and the J segment 1 base; nucleotides outside the gene matches: 0. Looked up from germline, CDR1 is SGHTA and CDR2 is FQGNSA. The DNA of the CDR3 is TGTGCCAGCAGCTTAGGGACAGGGAACACCGGGGAGCTGTTTTTT. Its translation: CASSLGTGNTGELFF. Using reference TRBV7-2 and TRBJ2-2 for the parts outside the CDR3, the full variable domain is GAGVSQSPSNKVTEKGKDVELRCDPISGHTALYWYRQSLGQGLEFLIYFQGNSAPDKSGLPSDRFSAERTGGSVSTLTIQRTQQEDSAVYLCASSLGTGNTGELFFGEGSRLTVL.

In this sample, this clone turned up once. This chain joins TRBV29-1 and TRBJ2-5, with 7 bases fitting TRBD2. Germline-derived CDR1 and CDR2 are SQVTM and ANQGSEA. V was clipped by 4 bases and J by 1 base; unmatched bases: 6. The CDR3 sequence is 14 residues long. The CDR3 is CSVGARLAQETQYF. In DNA form, the CDR3 reads TGCAGCGTTGGGGCCCGACTAGCCCAAGAGACCCAGTACTTC.

V is TRBV20-1 and J is TRBJ2-5; TRBD1 might be the D (6 bases). Trimming removed 6 bases from V and 5 bases from J, with 22 bases in between. Germline V gene lookup returns CDR1 DFQATT and CDR2 SNEGSKA (reference sequence). The CDR3 covers 15 residues. The CDR3 region has the DNA TGCAGTGCCAGTAAGGGCAGGGGAAGGGAGGAGACCCAGTACTTC. Encoded protein: CSASKGRGREETQYF.

The rearrangement joins TRBV21-1 to TRBJ1-1. TRBV21-1 corresponds to a pseudogene. The CDR3 is 12 amino acids. CDR3: CASSSRGTEAFF. For the CDR3, the DNA is TGTGCCAGTTCTTCCCGGGGCACTGAAGCTTTCTTT.

The chain employs TRBV10-2 and TRBJ2-7, with 14 bases lining up with TRBD2. Germline CDR1 reads WSHSY; CDR2 reads SAAADI. The CDR3 length is 14 residues. The V gene end was trimmed by 6 bases and the J gene end by 3 bases; junction bases not matched to a gene: 1. For the CDR3, the DNA is TGCGCCAGCAGCGGGACTAGCGGGAGCTACGAGCAGTACTTC. This translates into CASSGTSGSYEQYF.

The sample holds a few counts of this clone. The gene calls are TRBV27 and TRBJ2-4, with TRBD2 matching over 8 bases. The CDR3 contains 14 residues. Germline V gene lookup returns CDR1 MNHEY and CDR2 SMNVEV (reference sequence). With 6 bases clipped from V and 9 bases from J, the junction kept 10 bases outside the gene matches. CDR3 region: CASRARGGLSIQYF. The CDR3 DNA reads as TGTGCCAGCAGAGCCCGGGGGGGTCTCAGCATTCAGTACTTC.